This TCR beta chain stems from a study of early T cells in non-severe SARS-CoV-2 infection (dated by TCRdb to the early 2020s). About the study as a whole: Because TCR sequencing relied on bulk RNA taken from unsorted whole blood, pairing of alpha and beta chains was not possible.

To prepare the library, 5' RACE was applied. Reads for this sample came from a NextSeq 500. The TCR library protocol attached unique molecular identifiers to individual cDNA molecules to correct for sequencing error and PCR bias. Both TCR alpha and beta chains were sequenced, and tight co-correlation was observed between alpha and beta sequence abundances in each sample. The original methods were these. Decombinator V4 was used to annotate the V gene, J gene and CDR3 of the TCR sequences. TCRs were defined as expanded if a significant change between any two time points was detected under a Poisson model with p below 0.0001. TCR abundances were normalised to the total number of TCRs sequenced per sample and expressed as counts per million. TRAV1-2 paired with TRAJ12, TRAJ20 or TRAJ33 defined MAIT TCRs, while TRAV10 paired with TRAJ18 defined iNKT TCRs. VDJdb, accessed 1 November 2021, was searched for CMV, EBV and SARS-CoV-2 annotated TCRs, with TCRs annotated for multiple antigens excluded. TCRdb redid the processing of the public reads, applying fastp at Q25 and MiXCR, and retained in-frame beta chains. Records with the same CDR3 protein are collapsed into one entry carrying the most frequent genes and DNA. TCRdb's processing, not the authors', yielded these V and J calls. The table for this sample lists 25,000 to 30,000 distinct CDR3 sequences; 4% to 5.5% of them were counted only once. The ten largest clones take up under 14% of the sample.

Findings and caveats that apply to the study as a whole: VDJdb matching was skewed toward anti-spike CD8 responses, so virus-specific expansions were likely underestimated and private and CD4 specificities were missed.

In this sample, this clonotype turned up a few times. Its antigen is still unknown. Within one base of it there is no much larger clone, and no base qualities were kept. From V the trimming removes 5 bases and from J it removes 10 bases, while the gene matches leave 6 bases of the junction unaccounted for. Measured from the cysteine to the phenylalanine, the CDR3 is 12 residues long. Left in the record is the CDR3 DNA by itself, 36 bases read in frame from the first base. The germline V gene (reference sequence) provides CDR1 DFQATT and CDR2 SNEGSKA. Set within a cohort of healthcare workers in London, UK, this nested case-control study involved weekly PCR testing of nasopharyngeal swabs along with blood sampling. Between 23 and 31 March 2020, the week of the UK lockdown, healthcare workers were enrolled and then followed up weekly for as long as 16 weeks.

The sample was whole blood. This receptor was identified in an adult who was a healthcare worker with PCR-confirmed SARS-CoV-2 infection or an uninfected control (not recorded which). The rearrangement joined TRBV20-1 to TRBJ2-1; 9 nucleotides in the junction match TRBD2. The CDR3 sequence is CSAVAGVEEQFF. The sequenced DNA is TGCAGTGCTGTAGCGGGAGTAGAAGAGCAGTTCTTC.